The TCR beta chain under discussion was sequenced for a study of OX40 agonist ivuxolimab in advanced cancers. The CDR3 totals 16 residues. CDR1 is LNHDA, CDR2 SQIVND, per germline (reference sequence). The V segment lost 5 bases and the J segment 10 bases; nucleotides outside the gene matches: 16. The protocol was immunoSEQ multiplex PCR, while the TCRdb copy is restricted to in-frame clones and leaves out a portion. The sample holds some 74,000 clones, around 82% seen once. The chain couples TRBV19 to TRBJ2-1, with 8 nucleotides matching TRBD2. The sequence derives from an adult with an advanced solid tumor such as melanoma, head and neck, liver or kidney cancer. Material: CD4+ or CD8+ T cells sorted from blood, obtained in a trial of the OX40 agonist ivuxolimab. This CDR3 reads CASSPRLARPHGEQFF. The CDR3 DNA reads TGTGCCAGTAGTCCCCGACTAGCGCGACCACATGGAGAGCAGTTCTTC.